The TCR beta chain under discussion was sequenced for a study of blood T cell repertoires in COVID-19. Study context: The United States, Italy and Spain provided the acute and convalescent COVID-19 samples. In each case, the material was cDNA or gDNA derived from T cells, B-cell-depleted T cells, or PBMCs.

Cohorts were determined from participant-reported clinical history. The CDR3 has 15 amino acids. CDR1 and CDR2 (germline): MNHEY, SMNVEV (reference sequence). Trimming took 0 bases from V and 1 from J, leaving 9 bases between them. The data were produced by immunoSEQ multiplex PCR, yet TCRdb's version contains in-frame clones alone and is incomplete. The sample includes around 250,000 clones, 85% to 90% of them seen just once. The source of this sequence is a man between 50 and 59 years old who had been exposed to COVID-19. The chain has TRBV27 and TRBJ1-1; weak D call: TRBD1 (5 bases). The sample consisted of PBMCs or T cells enriched from blood (not recorded which). CDR3 nucleotide sequence: TGTGCCAGCAGTTTATCCGTGGACACGAACACTGAAGCTTTCTTT. Translated: CASSLSVDTNTEAFF.